The source of this T cell receptor (beta chain) is a study of response to subunit inactivated influenza vaccine. General study results and limits: There was a suggestion from the authors that each seasonal influenza vaccination recruits few new T cells.

This clonotype has just a few counts. The antigen remains undetermined. TCRdb passed the RT-PCR reads through MiXCR, listing each CDR3 protein once. This sample carries about 240,000 distinct CDR3 sequences, 9.5% to 15% of them seen once, and the ten largest clones take about 7.8%. This CDR3 contains 14 residues. Germline CDR1 is MNHEY and CDR2 is SVGEGT. The ends lost 6 bases at V and 5 bases at J; junction bases unmatched: 7. The receptor's source is a man aged 50-60 years who received an inactivated influenza vaccine. The chain is built from TRBV6-2 or TRBV6-3 and TRBJ1-5; 7 bases are shared with TRBD1. The sample consisted of non-naive T cells sorted from PBMCs, taken roughly 2 weeks before vaccination. In DNA, the CDR3 is TGTGCCAGCAGCGCAGACAGGGCCTATCAGCCCCAGCATTTT. This translates into CASSADRAYQPQHF.